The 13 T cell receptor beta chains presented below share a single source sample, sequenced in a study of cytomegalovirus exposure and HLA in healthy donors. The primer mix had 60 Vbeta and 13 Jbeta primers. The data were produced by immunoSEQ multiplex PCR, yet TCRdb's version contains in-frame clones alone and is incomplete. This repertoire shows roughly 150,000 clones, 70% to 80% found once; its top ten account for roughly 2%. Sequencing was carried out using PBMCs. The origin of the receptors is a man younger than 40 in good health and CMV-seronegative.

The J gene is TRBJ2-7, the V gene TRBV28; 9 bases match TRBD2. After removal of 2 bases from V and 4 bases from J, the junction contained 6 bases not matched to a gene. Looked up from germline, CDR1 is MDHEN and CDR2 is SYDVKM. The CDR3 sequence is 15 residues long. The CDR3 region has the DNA TGTGCCAGCAGTTTACCCGCGGGAGGGCGGTACGAGCAGTACTTC. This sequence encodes CASSLPAGGRYEQYF.

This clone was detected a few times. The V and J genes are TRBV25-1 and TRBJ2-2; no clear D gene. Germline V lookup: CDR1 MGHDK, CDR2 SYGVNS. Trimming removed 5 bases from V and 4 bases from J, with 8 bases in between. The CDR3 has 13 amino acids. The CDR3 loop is CASSLRFTGELFF. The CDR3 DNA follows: TGTGCCAGCAGTCTGCGTTTCACCGGGGAGCTGTTTTTT.

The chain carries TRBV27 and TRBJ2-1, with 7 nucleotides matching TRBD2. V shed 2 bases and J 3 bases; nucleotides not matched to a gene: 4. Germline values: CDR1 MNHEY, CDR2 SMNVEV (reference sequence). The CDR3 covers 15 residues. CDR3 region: CASSLVGGGYNEQFF. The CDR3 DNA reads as TGTGCCAGCAGTTTAGTCGGCGGGGGCTACAATGAGCAGTTCTTC.

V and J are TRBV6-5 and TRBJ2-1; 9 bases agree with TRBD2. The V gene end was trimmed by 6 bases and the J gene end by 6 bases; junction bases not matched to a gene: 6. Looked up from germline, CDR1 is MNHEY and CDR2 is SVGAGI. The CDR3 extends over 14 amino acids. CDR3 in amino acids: CASRPGLAFNEQFF. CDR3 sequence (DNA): TGTGCCAGCAGACCGGGACTAGCTTTCAATGAGCAGTTCTTC.

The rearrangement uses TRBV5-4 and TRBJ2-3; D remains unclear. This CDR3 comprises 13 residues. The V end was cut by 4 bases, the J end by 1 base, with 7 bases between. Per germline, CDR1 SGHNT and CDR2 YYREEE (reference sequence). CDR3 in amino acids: CASSEGGTDTQYF. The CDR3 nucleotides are TGTGCCAGCAGCGAAGGAGGCACAGATACGCAGTATTTT.

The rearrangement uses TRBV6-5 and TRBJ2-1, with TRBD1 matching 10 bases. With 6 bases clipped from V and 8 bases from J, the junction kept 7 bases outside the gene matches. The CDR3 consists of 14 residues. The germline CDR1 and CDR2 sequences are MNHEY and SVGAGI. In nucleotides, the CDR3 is TGTGCCAGCAGCCGGGACAGGGGTTGGGATGAGCAGTTCTTC. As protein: CASSRDRGWDEQFF.

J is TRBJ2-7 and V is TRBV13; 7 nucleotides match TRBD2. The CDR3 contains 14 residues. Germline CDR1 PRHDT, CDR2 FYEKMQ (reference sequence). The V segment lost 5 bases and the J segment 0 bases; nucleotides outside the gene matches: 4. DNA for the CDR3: TGTGCCAGCAGCCACCGCGGGAGCTCCTACGAGCAGTACTTC. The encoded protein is CASSHRGSSYEQYF.

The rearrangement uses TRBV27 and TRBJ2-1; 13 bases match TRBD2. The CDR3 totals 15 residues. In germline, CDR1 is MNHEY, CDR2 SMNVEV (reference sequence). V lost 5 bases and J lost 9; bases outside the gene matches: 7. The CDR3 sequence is CASSPGLAGAAEQFF. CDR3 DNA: TGTGCCAGCAGTCCCGGACTAGCGGGAGCGGCTGAGCAGTTCTTC.

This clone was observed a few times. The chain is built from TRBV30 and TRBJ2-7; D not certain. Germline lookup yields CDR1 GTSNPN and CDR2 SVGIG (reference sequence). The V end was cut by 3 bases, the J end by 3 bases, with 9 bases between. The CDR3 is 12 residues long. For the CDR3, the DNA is TGTGCCTGGAGAGCCACCAACTACGAGCAGTACTTC. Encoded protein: CAWRATNYEQYF.

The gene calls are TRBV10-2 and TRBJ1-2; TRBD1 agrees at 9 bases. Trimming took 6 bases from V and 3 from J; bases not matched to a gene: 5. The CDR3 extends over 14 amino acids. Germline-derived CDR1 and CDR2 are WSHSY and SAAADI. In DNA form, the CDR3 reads TGCGCCAGCAGCTTAAGGGACAGGGACTATGGCTACACCTTC. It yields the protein CASSLRDRDYGYTF.

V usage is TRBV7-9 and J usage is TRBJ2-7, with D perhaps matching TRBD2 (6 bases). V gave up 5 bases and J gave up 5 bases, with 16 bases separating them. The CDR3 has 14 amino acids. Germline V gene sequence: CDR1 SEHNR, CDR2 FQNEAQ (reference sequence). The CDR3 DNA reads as TGTGCCAGCAGCCGGAGAAGCGGGTATGACGAGCAGTACTTC. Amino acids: CASSRRSGYDEQYF.

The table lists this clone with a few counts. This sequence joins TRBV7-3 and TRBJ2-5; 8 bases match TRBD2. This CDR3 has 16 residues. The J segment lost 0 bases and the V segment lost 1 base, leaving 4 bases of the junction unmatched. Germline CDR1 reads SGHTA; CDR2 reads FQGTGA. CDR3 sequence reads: CASSLMGGRNQETQYF. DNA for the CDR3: TGTGCCAGCAGCTTAATGGGCGGGAGGAACCAAGAGACCCAGTACTTC.

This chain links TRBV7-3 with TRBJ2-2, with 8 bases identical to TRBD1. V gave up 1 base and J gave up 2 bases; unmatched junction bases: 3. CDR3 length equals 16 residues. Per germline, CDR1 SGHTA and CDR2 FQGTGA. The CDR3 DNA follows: TGTGCCAGCAGCTTAAGGGGGACAGGAAACACCGGGGAGCTGTTTTTT. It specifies CASSLRGTGNTGELFF. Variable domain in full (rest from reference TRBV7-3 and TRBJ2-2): GAGVSQTPSNKVTEKGKYVELRCDPISGHTALYWYRQSLGQGPEFLIYFQGTGAADDSGLPNDRFFAVRPEGSVSTLKIQRTERGDSAVYLCASSLRGTGNTGELFFGEGSRLTVL.